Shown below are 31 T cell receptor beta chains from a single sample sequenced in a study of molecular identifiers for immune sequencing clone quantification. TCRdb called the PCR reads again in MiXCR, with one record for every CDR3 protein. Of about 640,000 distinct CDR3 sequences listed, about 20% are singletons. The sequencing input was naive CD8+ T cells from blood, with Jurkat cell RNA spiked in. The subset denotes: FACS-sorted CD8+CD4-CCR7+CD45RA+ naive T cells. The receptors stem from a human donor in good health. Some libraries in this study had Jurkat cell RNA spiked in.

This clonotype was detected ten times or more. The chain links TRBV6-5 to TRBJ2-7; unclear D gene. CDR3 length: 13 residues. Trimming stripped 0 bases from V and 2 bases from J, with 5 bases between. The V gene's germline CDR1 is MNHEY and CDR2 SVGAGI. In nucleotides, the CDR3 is TGTGCCAGCAGTTACTCTGTGACCTACGAGCAGTACTTC. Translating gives CASSYSVTYEQYF.

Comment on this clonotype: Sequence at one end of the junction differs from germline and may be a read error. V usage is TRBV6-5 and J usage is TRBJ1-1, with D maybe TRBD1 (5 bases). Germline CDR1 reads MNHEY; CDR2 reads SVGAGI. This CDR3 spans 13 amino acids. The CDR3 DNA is TGTGTCAGCAGTTACCAGGGCGGCACTGAAGCTTTCTTT. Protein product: CVSSYQGGTEAFF.

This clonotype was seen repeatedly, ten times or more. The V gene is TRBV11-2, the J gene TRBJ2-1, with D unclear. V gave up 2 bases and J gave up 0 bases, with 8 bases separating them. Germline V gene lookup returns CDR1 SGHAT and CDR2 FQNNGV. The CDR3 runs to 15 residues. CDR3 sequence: CASSLIPSSYNEQFF. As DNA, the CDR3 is TGTGCCAGCAGCTTAATCCCGAGCTCCTACAATGAGCAGTTCTTC.

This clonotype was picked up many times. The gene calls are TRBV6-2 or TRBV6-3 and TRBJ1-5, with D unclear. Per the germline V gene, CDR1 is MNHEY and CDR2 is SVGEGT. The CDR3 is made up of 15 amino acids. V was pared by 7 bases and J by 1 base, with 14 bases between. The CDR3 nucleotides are TGTGCCAGCACAGGACTTCCCGGGAGCAATCAGCCCCAGCATTTT. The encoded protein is CASTGLPGSNQPQHF.

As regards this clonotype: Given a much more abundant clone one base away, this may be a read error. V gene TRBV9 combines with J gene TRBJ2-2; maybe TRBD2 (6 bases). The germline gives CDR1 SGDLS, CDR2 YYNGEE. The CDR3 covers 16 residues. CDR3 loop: CASSVGDLANAGELFF. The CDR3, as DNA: TGTGCCAGCAGCGTAGGGGACTTAGCGAACGCCGGGGAGCTGTTTTTT.

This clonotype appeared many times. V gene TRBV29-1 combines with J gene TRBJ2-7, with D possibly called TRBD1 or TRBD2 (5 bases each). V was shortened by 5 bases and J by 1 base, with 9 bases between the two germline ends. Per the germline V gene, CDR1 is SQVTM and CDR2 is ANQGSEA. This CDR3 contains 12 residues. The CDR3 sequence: CSVLGDSYEQYF. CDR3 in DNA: TGCAGCGTTTTGGGGGATTCCTACGAGCAGTACTTC.

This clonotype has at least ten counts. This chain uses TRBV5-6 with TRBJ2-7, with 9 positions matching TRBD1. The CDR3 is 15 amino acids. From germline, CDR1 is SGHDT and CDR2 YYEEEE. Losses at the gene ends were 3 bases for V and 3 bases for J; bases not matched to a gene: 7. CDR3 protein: CASSSITGQGYEQYF. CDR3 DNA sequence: TGTGCCAGCAGCTCGATAACGGGACAGGGCTACGAGCAGTACTTC.

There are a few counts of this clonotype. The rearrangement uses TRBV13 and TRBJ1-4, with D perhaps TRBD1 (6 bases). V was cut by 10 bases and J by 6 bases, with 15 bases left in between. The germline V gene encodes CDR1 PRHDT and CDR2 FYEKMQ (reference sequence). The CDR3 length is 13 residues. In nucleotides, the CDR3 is TGTGCCACCGGGGGCGGCCTGTATGAAAAACTGTTTTTT. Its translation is CATGGGLYEKLFF.

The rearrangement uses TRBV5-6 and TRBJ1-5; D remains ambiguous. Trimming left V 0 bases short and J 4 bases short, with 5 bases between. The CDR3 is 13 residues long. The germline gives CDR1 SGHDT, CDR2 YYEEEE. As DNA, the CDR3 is TGTGCCAGCAGCTTGGCCGTAAATCAGCCCCAGCATTTT. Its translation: CASSLAVNQPQHF.

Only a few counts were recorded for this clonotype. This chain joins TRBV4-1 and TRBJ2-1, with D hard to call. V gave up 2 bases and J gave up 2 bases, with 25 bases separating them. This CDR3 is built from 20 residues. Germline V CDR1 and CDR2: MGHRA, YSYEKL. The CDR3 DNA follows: TGCGCCAGCAGCCAAAAAGACCCGAACGTTTTGAGCGCGACCTACAATGAGCAGTTCTTC. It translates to CASSQKDPNVLSATYNEQFF.

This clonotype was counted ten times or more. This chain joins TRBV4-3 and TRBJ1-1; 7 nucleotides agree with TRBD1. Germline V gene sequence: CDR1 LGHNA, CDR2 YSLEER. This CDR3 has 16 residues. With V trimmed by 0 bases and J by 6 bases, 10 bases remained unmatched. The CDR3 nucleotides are TGCGCCAGCAGCCAAGATTCCCCAGGGGGTCTATCTGAAGCTTTCTTT. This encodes CASSQDSPGGLSEAFF.

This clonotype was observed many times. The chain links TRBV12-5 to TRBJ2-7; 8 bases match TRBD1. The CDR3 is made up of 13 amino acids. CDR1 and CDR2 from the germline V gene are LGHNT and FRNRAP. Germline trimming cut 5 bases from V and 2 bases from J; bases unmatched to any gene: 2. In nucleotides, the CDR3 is TGTGCTAGTGGTCCGGACAGGGCCTACGAGCAGTACTTC. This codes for CASGPDRAYEQYF.

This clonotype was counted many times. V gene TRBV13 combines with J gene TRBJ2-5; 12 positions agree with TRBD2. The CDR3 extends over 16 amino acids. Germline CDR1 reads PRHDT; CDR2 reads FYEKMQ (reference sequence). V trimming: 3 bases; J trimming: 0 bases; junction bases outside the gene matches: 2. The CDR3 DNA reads TGTGCCAGCAGCTTCAGGACTAGCGGGAACCAAGAGACCCAGTACTTC. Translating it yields CASSFRTSGNQETQYF.

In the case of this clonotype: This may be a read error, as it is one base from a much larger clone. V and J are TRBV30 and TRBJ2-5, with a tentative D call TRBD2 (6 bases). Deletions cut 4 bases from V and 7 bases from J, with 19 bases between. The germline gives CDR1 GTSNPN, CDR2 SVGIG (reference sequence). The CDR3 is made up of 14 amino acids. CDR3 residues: CAWTPRPDGGTQYF. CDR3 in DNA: TGTGCCTGGACCCCCCGGCCTGACGGGGGGACCCAGTACTTC.

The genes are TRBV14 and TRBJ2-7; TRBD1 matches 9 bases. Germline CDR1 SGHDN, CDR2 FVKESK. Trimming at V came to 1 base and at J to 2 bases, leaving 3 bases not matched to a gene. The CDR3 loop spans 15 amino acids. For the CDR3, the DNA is TGTGCCAGCAGCCAAGCTTACAGGGGGCCCTACGAGCAGTACTTC. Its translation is CASSQAYRGPYEQYF.

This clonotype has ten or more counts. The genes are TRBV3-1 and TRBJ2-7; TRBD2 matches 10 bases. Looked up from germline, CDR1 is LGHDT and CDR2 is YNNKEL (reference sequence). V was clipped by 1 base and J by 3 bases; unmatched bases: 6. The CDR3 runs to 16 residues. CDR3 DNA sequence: TGTGCCAGCAGCCAAGGGGTCGGGACTAGCGTCTACGAGCAGTACTTC. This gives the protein CASSQGVGTSVYEQYF.

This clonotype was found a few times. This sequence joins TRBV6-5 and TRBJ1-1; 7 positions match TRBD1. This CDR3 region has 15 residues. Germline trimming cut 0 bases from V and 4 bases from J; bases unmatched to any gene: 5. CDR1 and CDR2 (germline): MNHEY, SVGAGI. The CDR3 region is CASSYSRQGGTEAFF. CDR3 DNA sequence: TGTGCCAGCAGTTACTCCCGACAGGGAGGCACTGAAGCTTTCTTT.

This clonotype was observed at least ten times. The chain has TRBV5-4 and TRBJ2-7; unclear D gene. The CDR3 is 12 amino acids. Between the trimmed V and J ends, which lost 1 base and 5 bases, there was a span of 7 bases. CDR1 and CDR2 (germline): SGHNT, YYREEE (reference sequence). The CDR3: CASSLMANEQYF. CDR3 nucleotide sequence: TGTGCCAGCAGCTTGATGGCGAACGAGCAGTACTTC.

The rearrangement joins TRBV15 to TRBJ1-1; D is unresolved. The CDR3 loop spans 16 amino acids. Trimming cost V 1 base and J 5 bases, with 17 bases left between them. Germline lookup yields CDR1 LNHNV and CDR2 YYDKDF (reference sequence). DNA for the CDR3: TGTGCCACCAGCAGAGCTCTATTTCGGGTCGGAACTGAAGCTTTCTTT. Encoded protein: CATSRALFRVGTEAFF.

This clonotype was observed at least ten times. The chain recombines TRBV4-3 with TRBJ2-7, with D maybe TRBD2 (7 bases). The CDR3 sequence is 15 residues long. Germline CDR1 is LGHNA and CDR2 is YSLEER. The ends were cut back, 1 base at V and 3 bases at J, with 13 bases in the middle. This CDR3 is CASSQGLGGDYEQYF. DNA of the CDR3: TGCGCCAGCAGCCAAGGACTAGGGGGGGACTACGAGCAGTACTTC.

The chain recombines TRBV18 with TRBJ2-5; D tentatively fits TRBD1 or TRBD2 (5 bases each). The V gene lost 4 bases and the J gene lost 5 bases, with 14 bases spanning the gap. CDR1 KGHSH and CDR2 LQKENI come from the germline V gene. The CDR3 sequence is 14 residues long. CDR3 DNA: TGTGCCAGCTCACTACCGGACTGGGGGGAGACCCAGTACTTC. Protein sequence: CASSLPDWGETQYF.

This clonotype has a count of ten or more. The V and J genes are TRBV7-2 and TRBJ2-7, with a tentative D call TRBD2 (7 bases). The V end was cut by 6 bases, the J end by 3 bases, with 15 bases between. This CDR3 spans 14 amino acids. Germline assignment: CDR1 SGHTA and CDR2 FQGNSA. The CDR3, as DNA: TGTGCCAGCAGTGGGGGGGGGCCCAGCTACGAGCAGTACTTC. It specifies CASSGGGPSYEQYF.

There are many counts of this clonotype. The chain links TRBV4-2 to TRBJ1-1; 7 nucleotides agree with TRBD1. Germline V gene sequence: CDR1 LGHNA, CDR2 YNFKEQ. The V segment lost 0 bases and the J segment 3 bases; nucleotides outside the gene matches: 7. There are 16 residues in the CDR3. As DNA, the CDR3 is TGTGCCAGCAGCCAAGATAACAGGGGTGAGGACACTGAAGCTTTCTTT. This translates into CASSQDNRGEDTEAFF.

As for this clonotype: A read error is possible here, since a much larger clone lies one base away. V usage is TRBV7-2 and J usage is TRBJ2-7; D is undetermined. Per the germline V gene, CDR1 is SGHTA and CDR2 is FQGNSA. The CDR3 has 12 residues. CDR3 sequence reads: CDSSSIENEQYF. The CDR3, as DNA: TGTGACAGCAGTTCTATCGAGAACGAGCAGTACTTC.

The DNA for the CDR3 is TGCAGTGCTACAGGGACAGTTCGTTATGGCTACACCTTC. This codes for CSATGTVRYGYTF. V and J are TRBV20-1 and TRBJ1-2, with 7 positions matching TRBD1. There are 13 residues in the CDR3. Trimming at V came to 4 bases and at J to 5 bases, leaving 7 bases not matched to a gene. Germline CDR1 DFQATT, CDR2 SNEGSKA (reference sequence).

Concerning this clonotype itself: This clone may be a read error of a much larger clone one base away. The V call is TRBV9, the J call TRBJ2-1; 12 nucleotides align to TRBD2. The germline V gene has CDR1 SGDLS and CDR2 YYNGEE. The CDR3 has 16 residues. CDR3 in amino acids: CASSASSSGGAREQSF. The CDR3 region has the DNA TGTGCCAGCAGCGCATCGTCTAGCGGGGGGGCTAGAGAGCAGTCCTTC.

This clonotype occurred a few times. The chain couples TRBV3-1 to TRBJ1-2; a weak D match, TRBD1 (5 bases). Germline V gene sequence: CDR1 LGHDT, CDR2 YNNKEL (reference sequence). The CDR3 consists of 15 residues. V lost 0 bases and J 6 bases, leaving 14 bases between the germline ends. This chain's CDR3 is CASSQDNLLGDGYTF. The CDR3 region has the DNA TGTGCCAGCAGCCAAGACAATTTACTGGGGGATGGCTACACCTTC. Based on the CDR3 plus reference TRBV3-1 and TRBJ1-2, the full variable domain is DTAVSQTPKYLVTQMGNDKSIKCEQNLGHDTMYWYKQDSKKFLKIMFSYNNKELIINETVPNRFSPKSPDKAHLNLHINSLELGDSAVYFCASSQDNLLGDGYTFGSGTRLTVV.

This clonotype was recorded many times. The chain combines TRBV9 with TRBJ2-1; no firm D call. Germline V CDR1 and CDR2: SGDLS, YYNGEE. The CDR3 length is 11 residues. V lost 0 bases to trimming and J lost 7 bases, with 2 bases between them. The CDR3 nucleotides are TGTGCCAGCAGCGTAGCTAATGAGCAGTTCTTC. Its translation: CASSVANEQFF. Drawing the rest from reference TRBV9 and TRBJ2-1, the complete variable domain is DSGVTQTPKHLITATGQRVTLRCSPRSGDLSVYWYQQSLDQGLQFLIQYYNGEERAKGNILERFSAQQFPDLHSELNLSSLELGDSALYFCASSVANEQFFGPGTRLTVL.

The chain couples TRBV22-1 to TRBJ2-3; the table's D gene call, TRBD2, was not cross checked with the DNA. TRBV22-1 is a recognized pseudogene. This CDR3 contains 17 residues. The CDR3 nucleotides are TGTCCTGGGAGCGCACCTGGAGGACTAGCGAGCACAGATACGCAGTATTTT. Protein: CPGSAPGGLASTDTQYF.

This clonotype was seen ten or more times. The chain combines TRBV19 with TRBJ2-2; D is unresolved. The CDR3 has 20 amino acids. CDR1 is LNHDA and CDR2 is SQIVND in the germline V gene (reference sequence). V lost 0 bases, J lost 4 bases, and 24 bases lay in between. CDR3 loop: CASSIDLPAAVMDSTGELFF. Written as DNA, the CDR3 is TGTGCCAGTAGTATAGACCTACCCGCGGCGGTCATGGATAGCACCGGGGAGCTGTTTTTT.

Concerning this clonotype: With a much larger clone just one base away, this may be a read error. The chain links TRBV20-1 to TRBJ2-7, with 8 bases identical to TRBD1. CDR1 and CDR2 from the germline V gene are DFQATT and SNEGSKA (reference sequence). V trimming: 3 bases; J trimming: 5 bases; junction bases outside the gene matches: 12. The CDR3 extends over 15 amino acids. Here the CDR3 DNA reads TGCAGTGCTAGCACCGGACAGGGCATCTTTGACGAGCAGTACTTC. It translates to CSASTGQGIFDEQYF.